The T cell receptor beta chain under discussion was sequenced for a study of regulatory T cells in long-lasting Graves disease. Study-level results: Tissue studied was limited to peripheral blood, excluding thyroid tissue.

The TCR beta library used iRepertoire HTBI primers with Arm-PCR amplification of CDR3. TCRdb fed the multiplex PCR reads into MiXCR, producing one record per CDR3 protein. Here the sample spans under 500,000 distinct CDR3 sequences, roughly 20% being singletons. Time point here: persistent/refractory GD, antithyroid drugs over 5 years with positive TRAb. RNA from PBMCs was the source of the TCR library. This clonotype has only a few counts. The antigen is unknown. After removal of 3 bases from V and 2 bases from J, the junction contained 8 bases not matched to a gene. The germline gives CDR1 MNHEY, CDR2 SMNVEV (reference sequence). The CDR3 loop spans 16 amino acids.

The J gene is TRBJ2-7, the V gene TRBV27; 9 bases are a match to TRBD1. The source of this sequence is a female donor with Graves disease. The source material was peripheral blood mononuclear cells (PBMCs), sampled when the disease was refractory, from a patient treated with antithyroid drugs. CDR3 DNA sequence: TGTGCCAGCAGTTTGGAGACAGGGGGGCTACCCTACGAGCAGTACTTC. It codes for CASSLETGGLPYEQYF.